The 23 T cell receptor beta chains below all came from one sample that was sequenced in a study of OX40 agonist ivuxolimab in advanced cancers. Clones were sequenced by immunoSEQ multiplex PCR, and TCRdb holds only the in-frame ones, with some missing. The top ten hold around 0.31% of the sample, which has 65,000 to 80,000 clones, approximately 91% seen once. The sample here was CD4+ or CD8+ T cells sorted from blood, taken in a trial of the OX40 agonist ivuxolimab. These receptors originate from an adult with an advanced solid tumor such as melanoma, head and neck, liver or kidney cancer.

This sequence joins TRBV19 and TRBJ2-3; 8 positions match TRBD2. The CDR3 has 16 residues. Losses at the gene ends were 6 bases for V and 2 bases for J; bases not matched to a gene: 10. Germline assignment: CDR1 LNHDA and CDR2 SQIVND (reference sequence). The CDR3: CASRKLSGTNTDTQYF. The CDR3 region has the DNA TGTGCCAGTAGAAAACTTAGCGGGACTAACACAGATACGCAGTATTTT.

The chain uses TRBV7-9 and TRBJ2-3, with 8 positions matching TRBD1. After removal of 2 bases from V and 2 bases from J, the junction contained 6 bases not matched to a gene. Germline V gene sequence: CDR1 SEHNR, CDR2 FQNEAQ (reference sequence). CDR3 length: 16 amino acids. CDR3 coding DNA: TGTGCCAGCAGCTTACTACAGGGGGTCGACACAGATACGCAGTATTTT. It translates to CASSLLQGVDTDTQYF.

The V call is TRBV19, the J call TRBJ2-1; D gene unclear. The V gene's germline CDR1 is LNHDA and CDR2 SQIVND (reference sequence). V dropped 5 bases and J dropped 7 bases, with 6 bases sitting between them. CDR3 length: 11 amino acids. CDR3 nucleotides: TGTGCCAGTAGTTTAGGGAATGAGCAGTTCTTC. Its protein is CASSLGNEQFF.

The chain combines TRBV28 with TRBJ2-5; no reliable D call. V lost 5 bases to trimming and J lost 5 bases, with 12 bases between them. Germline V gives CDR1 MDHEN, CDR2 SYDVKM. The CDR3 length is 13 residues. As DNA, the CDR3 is TGTGCCAGCAGTGCCCCCCGGAAGGAGACCCAGTACTTC. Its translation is CASSAPRKETQYF.

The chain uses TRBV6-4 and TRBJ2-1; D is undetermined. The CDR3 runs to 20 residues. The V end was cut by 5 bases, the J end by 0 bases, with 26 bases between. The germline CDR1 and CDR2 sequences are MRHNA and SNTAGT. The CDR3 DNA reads TGTGCCAGCAGTCCCACCCTTACGTTCCTCATACCTAGCTCCTACAATGAGCAGTTCTTC. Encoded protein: CASSPTLTFLIPSSYNEQFF.

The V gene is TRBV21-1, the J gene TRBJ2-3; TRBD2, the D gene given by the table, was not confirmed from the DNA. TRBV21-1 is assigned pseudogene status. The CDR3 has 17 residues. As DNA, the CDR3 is TGTGCCAGCAGCAGAGGTTTACGGGAGGGCGGCACAGATACGCAGTATTTT. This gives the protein CASSRGLREGGTDTQYF.

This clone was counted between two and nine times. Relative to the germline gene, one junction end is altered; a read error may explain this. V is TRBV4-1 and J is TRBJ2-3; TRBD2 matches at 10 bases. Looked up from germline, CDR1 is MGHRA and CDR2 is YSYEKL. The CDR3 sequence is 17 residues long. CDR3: CASRQDFLAGELDTQYF. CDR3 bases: TGCGCCAGCAGACAAGATTTTCTAGCGGGAGAATTAGATACGCAGTATTTT.

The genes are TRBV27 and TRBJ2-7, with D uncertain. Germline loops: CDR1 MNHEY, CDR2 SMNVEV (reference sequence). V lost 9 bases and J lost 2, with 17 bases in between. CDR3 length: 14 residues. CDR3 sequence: CASQKILGTYEQYF. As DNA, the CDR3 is TGTGCCAGTCAAAAAATTCTAGGAACCTACGAGCAGTACTTC.

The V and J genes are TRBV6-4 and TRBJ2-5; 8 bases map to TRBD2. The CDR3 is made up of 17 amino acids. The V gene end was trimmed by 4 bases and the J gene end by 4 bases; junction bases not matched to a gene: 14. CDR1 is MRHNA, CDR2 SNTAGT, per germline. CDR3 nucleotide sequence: TGTGCCAGCAGTGTCCTAACTAGCGGCCCTCTTGGAGAGACCCAGTACTTC. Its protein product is CASSVLTSGPLGETQYF.

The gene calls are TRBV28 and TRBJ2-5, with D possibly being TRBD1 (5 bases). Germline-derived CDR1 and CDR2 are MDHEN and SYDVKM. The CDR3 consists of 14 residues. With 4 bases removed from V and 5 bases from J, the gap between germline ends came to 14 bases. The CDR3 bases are TGTGCCAGCAGTTCCCGGACATTTCGGGAGACCCAGTACTTC. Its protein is CASSSRTFRETQYF.

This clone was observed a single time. CDR3 coding DNA: TGTGCCAGCAGGGCCCCGGGACAGGGCACCGGGGAGCTGTTTTTT. It specifies CASRAPGQGTGELFF. V gene TRBV6-1 combines with J gene TRBJ2-2; TRBD1 matches at 9 bases. The germline CDR1 and CDR2 sequences are MNHNS and SASEGT. With V trimmed by 6 bases and J by 4 bases, 6 bases remained unmatched. This CDR3 is built from 15 residues.

CDR3 loop: CASKPAVNTEAFF. The CDR3 DNA follows: TGTGCCAGTAAGCCGGCCGTGAACACTGAAGCTTTCTTT. The chain joins TRBV4-2 to TRBJ1-1; D gene uncertain. Germline V gives CDR1 LGHNA, CDR2 YNFKEQ. The CDR3 has 13 residues. The ends were cut back, 9 bases at V and 0 bases at J, with 11 bases in the middle.

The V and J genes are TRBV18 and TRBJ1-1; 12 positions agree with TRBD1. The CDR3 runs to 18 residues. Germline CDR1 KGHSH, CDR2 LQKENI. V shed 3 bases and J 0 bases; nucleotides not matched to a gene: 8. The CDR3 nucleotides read TGTGCCAGCTCACCTCTACCGGGACAGGGGGCCATGAACACTGAAGCTTTCTTT. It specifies CASSPLPGQGAMNTEAFF.

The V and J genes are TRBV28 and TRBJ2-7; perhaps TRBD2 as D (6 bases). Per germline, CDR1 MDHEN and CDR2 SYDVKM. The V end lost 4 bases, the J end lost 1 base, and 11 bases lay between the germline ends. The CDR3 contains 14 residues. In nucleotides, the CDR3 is TGTGCCAGCAGTTCTCCGGGACTGTCCTACGAGCAGTACTTC. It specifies CASSSPGLSYEQYF.

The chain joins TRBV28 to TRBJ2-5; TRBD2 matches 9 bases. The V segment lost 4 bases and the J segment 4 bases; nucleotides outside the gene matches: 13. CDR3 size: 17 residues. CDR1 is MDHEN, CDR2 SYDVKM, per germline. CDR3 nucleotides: TGTGCCAGCAGTTCGGTTAGCGGGAGATTTGTTCGAGAGACCCAGTACTTC. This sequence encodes CASSSVSGRFVRETQYF.

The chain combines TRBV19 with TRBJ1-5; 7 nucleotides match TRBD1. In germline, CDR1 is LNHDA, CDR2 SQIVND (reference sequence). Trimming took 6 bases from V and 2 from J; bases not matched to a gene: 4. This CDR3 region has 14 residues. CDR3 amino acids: CASRRTGGNQPQHF. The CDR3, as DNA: TGTGCCAGTAGACGCACAGGGGGCAATCAGCCCCAGCATTTT.

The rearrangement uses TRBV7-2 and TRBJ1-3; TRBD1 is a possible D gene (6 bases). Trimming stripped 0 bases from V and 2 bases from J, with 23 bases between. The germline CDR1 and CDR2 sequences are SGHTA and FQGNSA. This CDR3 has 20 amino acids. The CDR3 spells CASSLAPGTFSGMAGNTIYF. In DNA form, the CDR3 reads TGTGCCAGCAGCTTAGCCCCCGGGACATTCTCAGGGATGGCTGGAAACACCATATATTTT.

The CDR3 is CASSLVGEQFF. Written as DNA, the CDR3 is TGTGCCAGCAGTTTAGTAGGCGAGCAGTTCTTC. This chain uses TRBV6-1 with TRBJ2-1, with no clear D. Germline loops: CDR1 MNHNS, CDR2 SASEGT. This CDR3 region has 11 residues. Trimming removed 5 bases at V and 10 bases at J, with 9 bases between.

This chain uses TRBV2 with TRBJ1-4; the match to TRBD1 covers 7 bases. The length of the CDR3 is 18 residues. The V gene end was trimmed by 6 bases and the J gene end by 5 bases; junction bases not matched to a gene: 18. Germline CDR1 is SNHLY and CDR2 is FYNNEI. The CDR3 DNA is TGTGCCAGCAGGGACAGGTTCTTTGTAGCGGTTAAAAATGAAAAACTGTTTTTT. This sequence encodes CASRDRFFVAVKNEKLFF.

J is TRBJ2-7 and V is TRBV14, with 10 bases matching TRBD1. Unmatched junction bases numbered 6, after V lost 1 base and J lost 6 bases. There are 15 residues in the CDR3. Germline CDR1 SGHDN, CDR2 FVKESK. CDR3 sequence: CASSQAGQGFVEQYF. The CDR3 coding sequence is TGTGCCAGCAGCCAAGCGGGACAGGGGTTTGTCGAGCAGTACTTC. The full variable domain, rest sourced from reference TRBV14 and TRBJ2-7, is EAGVTQFPSHSVIEKGQTVTLRCDPISGHDNLYWYRRVMGKEIKFLLHFVKESKQDESGMPNNRFLAERTGGTYSTLKVQPAELEDSGVYFCASSQAGQGFVEQYFGPGTRLTVT.

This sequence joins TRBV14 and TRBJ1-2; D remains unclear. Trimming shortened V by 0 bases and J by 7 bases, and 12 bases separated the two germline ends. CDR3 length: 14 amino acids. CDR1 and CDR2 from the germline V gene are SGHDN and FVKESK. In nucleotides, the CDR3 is TGTGCCAGCAGCCAAGATATCAGGTTCGCTGGCTACACCTTC. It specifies CASSQDIRFAGYTF.

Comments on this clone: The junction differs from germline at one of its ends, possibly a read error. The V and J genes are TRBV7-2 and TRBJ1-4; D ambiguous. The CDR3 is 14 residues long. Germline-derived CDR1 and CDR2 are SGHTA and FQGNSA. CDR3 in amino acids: CASSLVSGNGKLFF. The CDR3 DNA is TGTGCCAGCAGCTTAGTATCTGGGAATGGAAAACTGTTTTTT.

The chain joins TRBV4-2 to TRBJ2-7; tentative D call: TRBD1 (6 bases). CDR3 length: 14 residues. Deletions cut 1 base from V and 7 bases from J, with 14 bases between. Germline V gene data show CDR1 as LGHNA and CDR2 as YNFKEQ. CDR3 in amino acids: CASSQGGQPEEQYF. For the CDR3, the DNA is TGTGCCAGCAGCCAAGGAGGACAGCCTGAGGAGCAGTACTTC.